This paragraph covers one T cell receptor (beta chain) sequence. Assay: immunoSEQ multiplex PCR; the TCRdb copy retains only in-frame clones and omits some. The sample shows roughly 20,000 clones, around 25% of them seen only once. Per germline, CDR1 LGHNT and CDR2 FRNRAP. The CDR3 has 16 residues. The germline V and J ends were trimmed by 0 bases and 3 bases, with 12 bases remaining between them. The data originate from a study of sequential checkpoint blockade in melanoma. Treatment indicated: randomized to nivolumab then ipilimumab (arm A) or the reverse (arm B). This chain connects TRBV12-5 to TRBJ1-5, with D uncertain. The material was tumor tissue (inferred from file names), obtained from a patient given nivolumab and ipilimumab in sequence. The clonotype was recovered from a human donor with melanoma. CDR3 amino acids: CASGLVPGRPNQPQHF. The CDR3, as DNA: TGTGCTAGTGGTTTGGTACCGGGCAGGCCCAATCAGCCCCAGCATTTT.